This TCR beta chain was sequenced during a study of CD8 T cells in Susac syndrome. Germline V lookup: CDR1 KGHSH, CDR2 LQKENI. The V end was cut by 0 bases, the J end by 2 bases, with 7 bases between. This CDR3 region has 14 residues. RNA was extracted with the RNeasy kit, and a quantity of roughly 0.5 to 1 ug was reverse transcribed using random hexamers. The TCR beta CDR3 was amplified by immunoSEQ multiplex PCR across 54 Vbeta, 13 Jbeta. TCRdb recomputed calls from the immunoSEQ multiplex PCR reads with MiXCR, one row per CDR3 protein. Of roughly 120,000 distinct CDR3 sequences listed, 85% to 95% are singletons.

The source material was CD8+ T cells from PBMCs. The genes are TRBV18 and TRBJ2-5, with D hard to call. The origin of this receptor is a human donor with multiple sclerosis. In DNA, the CDR3 is TGTGCCAGCTCACCACCGGAAGGACAAGAGACCCAGTACTTC. Protein: CASSPPEGQETQYF.